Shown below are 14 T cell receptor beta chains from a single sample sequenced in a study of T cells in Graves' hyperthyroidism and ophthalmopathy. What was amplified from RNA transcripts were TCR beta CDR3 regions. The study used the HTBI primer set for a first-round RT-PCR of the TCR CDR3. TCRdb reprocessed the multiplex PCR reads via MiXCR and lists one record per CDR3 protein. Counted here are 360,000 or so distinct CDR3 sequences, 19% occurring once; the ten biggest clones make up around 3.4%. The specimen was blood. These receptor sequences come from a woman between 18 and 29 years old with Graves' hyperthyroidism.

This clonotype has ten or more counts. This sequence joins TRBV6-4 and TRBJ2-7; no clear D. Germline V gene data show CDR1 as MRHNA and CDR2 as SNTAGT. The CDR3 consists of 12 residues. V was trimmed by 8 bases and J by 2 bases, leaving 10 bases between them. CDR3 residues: CASRSRPYEQYF. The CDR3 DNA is TGTGCCAGCCGGAGCCGCCCCTACGAGCAGTACTTC.

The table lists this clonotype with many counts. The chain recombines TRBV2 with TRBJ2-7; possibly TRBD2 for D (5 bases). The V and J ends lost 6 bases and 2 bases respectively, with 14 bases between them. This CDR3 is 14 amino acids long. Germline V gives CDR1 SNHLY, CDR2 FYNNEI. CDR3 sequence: CASRYGGGAYEQYF. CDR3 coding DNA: TGTGCCAGCAGGTATGGAGGCGGAGCCTACGAGCAGTACTTC.

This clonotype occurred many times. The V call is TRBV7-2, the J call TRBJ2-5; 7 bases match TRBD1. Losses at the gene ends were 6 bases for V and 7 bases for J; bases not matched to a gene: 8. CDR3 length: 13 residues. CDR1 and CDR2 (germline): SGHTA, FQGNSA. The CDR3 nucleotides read TGTGCCAGCAGAGACAGGGAAGATTGGACCCAGTACTTC. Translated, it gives CASRDREDWTQYF.

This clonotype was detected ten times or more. CDR3 residues: CASSSGQGATEAFF. The CDR3 region has the DNA TGTGCCAGCAGCTCAGGACAGGGGGCGACTGAAGCTTTCTTT. The V gene is TRBV7-3, the J gene TRBJ1-1; 11 positions agree with TRBD1. The CDR3 length is 14 residues. The V gene's germline CDR1 is SGHTA and CDR2 FQGTGA. V shed 4 bases and J 5 bases; nucleotides not matched to a gene: 3. Full variable domain (outside the CDR3, taken from reference TRBV7-3 and TRBJ1-1): GAGVSQTPSNKVTEKGKYVELRCDPISGHTALYWYRQSLGQGPEFLIYFQGTGAADDSGLPNDRFFAVRPEGSVSTLKIQRTERGDSAVYLCASSSGQGATEAFFGQGTRLTVV.

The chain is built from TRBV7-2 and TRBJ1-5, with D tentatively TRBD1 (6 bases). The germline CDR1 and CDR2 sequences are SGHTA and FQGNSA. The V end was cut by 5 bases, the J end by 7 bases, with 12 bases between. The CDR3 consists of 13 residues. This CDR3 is CASSQDSRQPQHF. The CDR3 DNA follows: TGTGCCAGCAGCCAGGACAGCCGACAGCCCCAGCATTTT.

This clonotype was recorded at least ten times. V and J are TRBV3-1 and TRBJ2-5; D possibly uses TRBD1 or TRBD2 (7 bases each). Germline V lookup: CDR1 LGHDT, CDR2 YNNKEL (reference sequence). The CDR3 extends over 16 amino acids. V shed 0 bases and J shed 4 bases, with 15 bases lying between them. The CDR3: CASSQEGPGGGETQYF. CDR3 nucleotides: TGTGCCAGCAGCCAAGAAGGTCCAGGGGGGGGAGAGACCCAGTACTTC.

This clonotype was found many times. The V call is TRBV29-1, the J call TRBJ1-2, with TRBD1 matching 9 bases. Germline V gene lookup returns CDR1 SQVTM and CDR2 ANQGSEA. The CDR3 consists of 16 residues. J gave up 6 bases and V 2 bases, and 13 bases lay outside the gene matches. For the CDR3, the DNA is TGCAGCGTTGAACGGATCTATCCAAGGGACAGGGATGGCTACACCTTC. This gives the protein CSVERIYPRDRDGYTF.

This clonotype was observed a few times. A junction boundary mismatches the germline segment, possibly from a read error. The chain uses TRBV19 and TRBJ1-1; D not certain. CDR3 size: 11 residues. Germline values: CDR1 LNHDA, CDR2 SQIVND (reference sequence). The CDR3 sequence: CASRVNTEACF. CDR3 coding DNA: TGTGCCAGTAGAGTAAACACTGAAGCTTGCTTT.

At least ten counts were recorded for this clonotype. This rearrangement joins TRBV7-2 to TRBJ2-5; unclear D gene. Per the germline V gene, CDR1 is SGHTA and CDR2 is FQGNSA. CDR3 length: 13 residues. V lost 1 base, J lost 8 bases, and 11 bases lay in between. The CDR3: CASSLVQPGTQYF. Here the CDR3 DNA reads TGTGCCAGCAGCTTAGTACAGCCAGGTACCCAGTACTTC.

The CDR3 DNA is TGTGCCAGCAGCCCCAGGGGGCGCGATGGCTACACCTTC. Translation: CASSPRGRDGYTF. The rearrangement links TRBV12-3 or TRBV12-4 to TRBJ1-2; 8 bases line up with TRBD1. The CDR3 covers 13 residues. J gave up 6 bases and V 6 bases, and 6 bases lay outside the gene matches.

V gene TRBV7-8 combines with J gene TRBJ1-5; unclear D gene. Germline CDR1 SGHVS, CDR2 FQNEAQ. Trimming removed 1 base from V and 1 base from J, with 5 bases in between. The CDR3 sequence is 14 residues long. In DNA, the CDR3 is TGTGCCAGCAGCTTAGTAGCAAGCAATCAGCCCCAGCATTTT. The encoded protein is CASSLVASNQPQHF.

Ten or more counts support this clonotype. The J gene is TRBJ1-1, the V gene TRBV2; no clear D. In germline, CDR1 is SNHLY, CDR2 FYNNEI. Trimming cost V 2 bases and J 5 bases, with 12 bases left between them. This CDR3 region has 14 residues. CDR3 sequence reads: CASSETTEKTEAFF. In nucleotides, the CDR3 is TGTGCCAGCAGTGAAACGACGGAGAAGACTGAAGCTTTCTTT. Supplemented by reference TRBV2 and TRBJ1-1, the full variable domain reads EPEVTQTPSHQVTQMGQEVILRCVPISNHLYFYWYRQILGQKVEFLVSFYNNEISEKSEIFDDQFSVERPDGSNFTLKIRSTKLEDSAMYFCASSETTEKTEAFFGQGTRLTVV.

Here the CDR3 DNA reads TGTGCCAGCAGTGAAGGTCTGGGCGCAACCAAAAACATTCAGTACTTC. Translating it yields CASSEGLGATKNIQYF. V is TRBV6-1 and J is TRBJ2-4, with D hard to call. V was pared by 1 base and J by 2 bases, with 12 bases between. Germline CDR1 MNHNS, CDR2 SASEGT. This CDR3 has 16 amino acids.

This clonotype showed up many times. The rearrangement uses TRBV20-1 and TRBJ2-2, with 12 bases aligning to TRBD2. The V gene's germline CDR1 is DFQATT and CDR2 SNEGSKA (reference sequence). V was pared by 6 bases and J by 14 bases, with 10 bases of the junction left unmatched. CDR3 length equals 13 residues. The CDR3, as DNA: TGCAGTGCGATCCGCGGACTAGCGGGGAAACTGTTTTTT. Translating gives CSAIRGLAGKLFF.